This TCR beta chain was retrieved from a study of cytomegalovirus exposure and HLA in healthy donors. Looking at the study overall: From donors who were HLA-typed, an early data release held 81 million or so unique TCRs. Clustering assigned about 79% of the roughly 380 genotyped donors to the Caucasian-associated ancestry cluster.

Use of 60 Vbeta and 13 Jbeta primers characterized the PCR. The data were produced by immunoSEQ multiplex PCR, yet TCRdb's version contains in-frame clones alone and is incomplete. The table shows about 140,000 clones, with over 60% occurring only once. The CDR3 consists of 15 residues. V lost 2 bases and J lost 3, with 14 bases in between. Germline-derived CDR1 and CDR2 are SGHRS and YFSETQ. Sequenced input: PBMCs. This sequence was found in a male donor in good health and CMV-seronegative. The chain joins TRBV5-1 to TRBJ1-1; D call uncertain. CDR3 sequence: CASSFRATEDTEAFF. CDR3 DNA sequence: TGCGCCAGCAGCTTTCGAGCCACCGAGGACACTGAAGCTTTCTTT.